These 12 T cell receptor beta chains share one sample of origin, sequenced in a study of blood T cell repertoires in COVID-19. The assay was immunoSEQ multiplex PCR, and TCRdb's table has in-frame clones only and misses some. The sample shows 90,000 to 100,000 clones, over 70% of them seen only once. The sequenced sample was peripheral blood. Every receptor here comes from a man aged 60 to 75 with acute or convalescent COVID-19.

The chain links TRBV7-2 to TRBJ2-2; the D gene is possibly TRBD2 (6 bases). V lost 7 bases to trimming and J lost 7 bases, with 13 bases between them. The germline gives CDR1 SGHTA, CDR2 FQGNSA. This CDR3 spans 13 amino acids. Here the CDR3 DNA reads TGTGCCAGCACCAACCGGAGGGGCGGGGAGCTGTTTTTT. This gives the protein CASTNRRGGELFF. Combining the CDR3 with reference TRBV7-2 and TRBJ2-2 gives the whole variable domain GAGVSQSPSNKVTEKGKDVELRCDPISGHTALYWYRQSLGQGLEFLIYFQGNSAPDKSGLPSDRFSAERTGGSVSTLTIQRTQQEDSAVYLCASTNRRGGELFFGEGSRLTVL.

This clone showed up just once. The chain links TRBV2 to TRBJ2-1; TRBD1 is a possible D gene (6 bases). The V gene lost 6 bases and the J gene lost 0 bases, with 12 bases spanning the gap. The CDR3 runs 15 residues. Germline V gene data show CDR1 as SNHLY and CDR2 as FYNNEI. The CDR3 loop is CASSAGVGSYNEQFF. Written as DNA, the CDR3 is TGTGCCAGCAGCGCAGGGGTGGGCTCCTACAATGAGCAGTTCTTC.

The rearrangement uses TRBV6-5 and TRBJ2-2, with D perhaps TRBD2 (5 bases). Trimming stripped 6 bases from V and 5 bases from J, with 10 bases between. The germline V gene encodes CDR1 MNHEY and CDR2 SVGAGI. CDR3 size: 13 residues. This chain's CDR3 is CASRRGKTGELFF. The CDR3 bases are TGTGCCAGCAGAAGAGGGAAAACCGGGGAGCTGTTTTTT.

Points on this clone: A junction end diverges from the germline sequence, so it may reflect a read error. V gene TRBV7-7 combines with J gene TRBJ2-3; 13 bases map to TRBD2. Germline assignment: CDR1 SSHAT and CDR2 FNYEAQ (reference sequence). The CDR3 spans 15 residues. CDR3 region: CASSLGTSGGAPQYF. The CDR3 bases are TGTGCTAGCAGCTTAGGAACTAGCGGGGGGGCCCCGCAGTATTTT.

This chain uses TRBV19 with TRBJ1-4; no clear D. This CDR3 contains 15 residues. V lost 4 bases and J 5 bases, leaving 14 bases between the germline ends. Per germline, CDR1 LNHDA and CDR2 SQIVND (reference sequence). The chain's CDR3 is CASSTGSSGNEKLFF. DNA for the CDR3: TGTGCCAGTAGTACCGGGTCTTCGGGGAATGAAAAACTGTTTTTT.

As concerns this clone: A junction boundary mismatches the germline segment, possibly from a read error. This chain uses TRBV4-3 with TRBJ2-1; 7 nucleotides align to TRBD2. CDR3 length equals 13 residues. Germline V gene lookup returns CDR1 LGHNA and CDR2 YSLEER. The CDR3: CASSQDIEGGPVF. CDR3 sequence (DNA): TGCGCCAGCAGCCAAGATATTGAGGGAGGGCCTGTCTTC.

This chain connects TRBV7-6 to TRBJ2-1, with a weak D call TRBD2 (5 bases). There are 13 residues in the CDR3. Deletions cut 5 bases from V and 10 bases from J, with 15 bases between. Germline values: CDR1 SGHVS, CDR2 FNYEAQ. CDR3 amino acids: CASSLDVSGEQFF. The CDR3 DNA reads TGTGCCAGCAGCCTGGACGTCTCGGGGGAGCAGTTCTTC.

The CDR3 spells CASSRLLGGLSTDTQYF. CDR3 nucleotides: TGTGCCAGCAGTCGCCTCCTCGGGGGACTTAGCACAGATACGCAGTATTTT. The chain couples TRBV6-2 or TRBV6-3 to TRBJ2-3; possible D gene TRBD2, 6 bases. In germline, CDR1 is MNHEY, CDR2 SVGEGT. Deletions cut 5 bases from V and 0 bases from J, with 18 bases between. The CDR3 extends over 17 amino acids.

The chain joins TRBV12-3 or TRBV12-4 to TRBJ2-5, with 8 bases fitting TRBD1. The CDR3 sequence is 13 residues long. V lost 7 bases to trimming and J lost 6 bases; unmatched junction nucleotides: 7. The CDR3 nucleotides are TGTGCCAGCATCGGACAGGGTCGGAAGACCCAGTACTTC. This codes for CASIGQGRKTQYF.

This chain links TRBV4-3 with TRBJ2-6; D unclear. Trimming shortened V by 4 bases and J by 0 bases, and 10 bases separated the two germline ends. The V gene's germline CDR1 is LGHNA and CDR2 YSLEER. The CDR3 runs to 16 residues. The CDR3 is CASSPSGASGANVLTF. CDR3 in DNA: TGCGCCAGCAGCCCGTCAGGCGCCTCTGGGGCCAACGTCCTGACTTTC.

The chain combines TRBV5-6 with TRBJ1-4, with 9 bases aligning to TRBD1. With 0 bases clipped from V and 4 bases from J, the junction kept 4 bases outside the gene matches. The CDR3 runs to 16 residues. Germline V gives CDR1 SGHDT, CDR2 YYEEEE. CDR3 DNA sequence: TGTGCCAGCAGCTTGGGGACAGGGGTGTTTAATGAAAAACTGTTTTTT. Its translation: CASSLGTGVFNEKLFF.

V usage is TRBV5-1 and J usage is TRBJ2-2, with a possible D match to TRBD2 (5 bases). Trimming pared 0 bases from V and 4 bases from J, leaving 7 bases between. The germline V gene has CDR1 SGHRS and CDR2 YFSETQ. The CDR3 length is 14 residues. CDR3 residues: CASSLASSTGELFF. The CDR3 nucleotides are TGCGCCAGCAGCTTGGCTAGCTCCACCGGGGAGCTGTTTTTT.